This T cell receptor beta chain was sequenced for a study of cytomegalovirus exposure and HLA in healthy donors. The donors, nominally healthy at sampling, likely had unrecorded immune exposures. The CDR3 extends over 15 amino acids. V gave up 3 bases and J gave up 6 bases, with 15 bases separating them. Germline loops: CDR1 MNHEY, CDR2 SMNVEV (reference sequence). In the PCR, 60 Vbeta and 13 Jbeta primers were used. This table comes from immunoSEQ multiplex PCR, and its TCRdb copy is limited to in-frame clones, with some not included. The sample comprises fewer than 250,000 clones, roughly 87% of which are singletons, and approximately 5.7% rests with the top ten. Comment on this clone: What it binds is unknown.

General study points: A later look showed TCR association rates differing by HLA locus, highest for DRB1 and lowest for HLA-C. TCR beta chains numbering some 160 were designated cytomegalovirus-associated.

The sequencing input was PBMCs. This sequence was found in a man aged 40-49 years in good health and CMV-seropositive. The chain links TRBV27 to TRBJ2-1; D may be TRBD1 (6 bases). The CDR3 DNA is TGTGCCAGCAGTTTCAGGGGAGTATGGAGCAATGAGCAGTTCTTC. It encodes CASSFRGVWSNEQFF.